The sequence of this T cell receptor (beta chain) was determined in a study of CXCR3-negative and CXCR3-positive naive CD8 T cells. In regard to this clonotype: Its matching antigen is unknown.

Notes on the study in general: Each naive subset displayed comparably high diversity, whereas memory CD8+ cells displayed much lower diversity.

The CD45RO-CCR7+CD27+CD95- phenotype denoted naive CD8+ T cells. All TRB cDNA libraries came from 5' RACE performed with UMI labels. No DNA is given; TCRdb re-called the 5' RACE reads and lists each CDR3 protein once. The sample is made up of some 130,000 distinct CDR3 sequences, and the top ten hold 0.29% of it. The CDR3 is 14 amino acids. Looked up from germline, CDR1 is MGHRA and CDR2 is YSYEKL. This clonotype originated in a human donor in good health. Some clones in this sample may be carry-over from other donors' samples. Sequences were obtained from naive CXCR3- CD8+ T cells from blood. Indicated subset: CD45RO-CCR7+CD27+CD95- naive CD8+ T cells lacking CXCR3 (TNR3-). The rearrangement joins TRBV4-1 to TRBJ2-5; TCRdb indicates TRBD2, and absent DNA this call remains unverified. This chain's CDR3 is CASSPGGEAETQYF.